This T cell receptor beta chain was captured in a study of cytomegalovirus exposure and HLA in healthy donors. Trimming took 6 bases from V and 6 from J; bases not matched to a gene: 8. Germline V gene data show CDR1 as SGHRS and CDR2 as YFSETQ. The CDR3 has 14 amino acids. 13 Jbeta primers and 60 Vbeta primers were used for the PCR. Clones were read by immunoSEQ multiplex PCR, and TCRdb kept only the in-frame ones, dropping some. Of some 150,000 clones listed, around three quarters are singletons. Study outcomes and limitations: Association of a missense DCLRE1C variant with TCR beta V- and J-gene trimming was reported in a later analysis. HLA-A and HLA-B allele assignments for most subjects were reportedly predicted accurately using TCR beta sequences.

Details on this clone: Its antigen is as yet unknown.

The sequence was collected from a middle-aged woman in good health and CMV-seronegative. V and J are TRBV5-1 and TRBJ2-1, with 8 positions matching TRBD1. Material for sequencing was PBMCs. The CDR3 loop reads CASTPGGPPNEQFF. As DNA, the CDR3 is TGCGCCAGCACCCCAGGGGGCCCTCCCAATGAGCAGTTCTTC.